The source of this T cell receptor beta chain is a study of control samples from healthy donors and cancer patients. Assay used: immunoSEQ multiplex PCR; TCRdb lists only in-frame clones, some missing. Of around 120,000 clones in the sample, approximately 93% are singletons; the top ten hold around 7.6%. The CDR3 loop spans 15 amino acids. Germline V gene lookup returns CDR1 MNHNY and CDR2 SVGAGI (reference sequence). V was shortened by 8 bases and J by 0 bases, with 15 bases between the two germline ends. The sequenced sample was blood. The chain recombines TRBV6-6 with TRBJ2-3; TRBD2 might be the D (5 bases). The source is a young woman in good health. CDR3 nucleotides: TGTGCCAGCCGCCCCGGACTTTCTAGCACAGATACGCAGTATTTT. It specifies CASRPGLSSTDTQYF.